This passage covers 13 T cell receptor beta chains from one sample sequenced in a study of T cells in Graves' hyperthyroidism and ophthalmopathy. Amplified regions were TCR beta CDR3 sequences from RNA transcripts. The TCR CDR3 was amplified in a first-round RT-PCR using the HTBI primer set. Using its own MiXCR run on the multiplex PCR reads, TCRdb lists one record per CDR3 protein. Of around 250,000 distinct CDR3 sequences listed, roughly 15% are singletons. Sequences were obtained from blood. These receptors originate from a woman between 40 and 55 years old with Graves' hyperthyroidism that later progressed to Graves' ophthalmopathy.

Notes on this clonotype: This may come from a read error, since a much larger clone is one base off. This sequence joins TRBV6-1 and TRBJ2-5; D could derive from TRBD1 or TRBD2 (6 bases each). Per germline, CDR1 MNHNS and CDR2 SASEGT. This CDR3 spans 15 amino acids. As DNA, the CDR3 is TGTGCCGGCAGGACCGACCAGGGGAGGCGGGAGACCCAGTACTTC. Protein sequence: CAGRTDQGRRETQYF.

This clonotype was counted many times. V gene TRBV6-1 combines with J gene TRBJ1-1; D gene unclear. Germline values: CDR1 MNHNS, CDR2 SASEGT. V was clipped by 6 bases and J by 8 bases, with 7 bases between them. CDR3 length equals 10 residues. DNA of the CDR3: TGTGCCAGCAGGAAAACCGAAGCTTTCTTT. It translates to CASRKTEAFF.

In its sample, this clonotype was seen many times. The CDR3 sequence is CASSSSGTGGEKLFF. As DNA, the CDR3 is TGTGCCAGCAGCTCGTCCGGGACAGGGGGCGAAAAACTGTTTTTT. This rearrangement joins TRBV7-6 to TRBJ1-4; TRBD1 aligns across 12 bases. The CDR3 extends over 15 amino acids. The V gene's germline CDR1 is SGHVS and CDR2 FNYEAQ. The ends lost 4 bases at V and 8 bases at J; junction bases unmatched: 5.

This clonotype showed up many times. CDR3: CASSLAGGLYEQYF. DNA for the CDR3: TGTGCCAGCAGTCTAGCGGGAGGTCTCTACGAGCAGTACTTC. V is TRBV28 and J is TRBJ2-7, with TRBD2 matching 11 bases. Trimming at V came to 5 bases and at J to 3 bases, leaving 3 bases not matched to a gene. CDR3 size: 14 residues. Germline V CDR1 and CDR2: MDHEN, SYDVKM.

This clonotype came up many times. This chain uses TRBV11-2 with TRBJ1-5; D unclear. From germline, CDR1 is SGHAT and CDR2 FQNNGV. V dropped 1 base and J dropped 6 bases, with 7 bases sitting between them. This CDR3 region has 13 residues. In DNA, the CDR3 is TGTGCCAGCAGCTTAGGGGGAGGTCAGCCCCAGCATTTT. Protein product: CASSLGGGQPQHF.

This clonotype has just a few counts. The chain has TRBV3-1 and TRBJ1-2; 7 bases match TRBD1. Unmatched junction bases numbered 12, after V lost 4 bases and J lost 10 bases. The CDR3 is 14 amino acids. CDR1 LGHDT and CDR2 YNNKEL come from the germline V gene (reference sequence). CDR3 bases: TGTGCCAGCAGCCCAGGGGGGGGTCGACAGAACTACACCTTC. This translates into CASSPGGGRQNYTF.

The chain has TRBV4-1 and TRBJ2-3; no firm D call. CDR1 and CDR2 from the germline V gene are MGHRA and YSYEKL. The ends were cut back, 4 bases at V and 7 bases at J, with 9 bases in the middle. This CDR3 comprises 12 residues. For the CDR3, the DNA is TGCGCCAGCAGCCCCCTCGGGTATACGCAGTATTTT. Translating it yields CASSPLGYTQYF.

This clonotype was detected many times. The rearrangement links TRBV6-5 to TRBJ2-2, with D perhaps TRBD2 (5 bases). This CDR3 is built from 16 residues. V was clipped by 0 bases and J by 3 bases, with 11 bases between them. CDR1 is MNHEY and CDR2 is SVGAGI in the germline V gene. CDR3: CASSYSRRRDTGELFF. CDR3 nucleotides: TGTGCCAGCAGTTACTCGCGGAGGAGAGACACCGGGGAGCTGTTTTTT.

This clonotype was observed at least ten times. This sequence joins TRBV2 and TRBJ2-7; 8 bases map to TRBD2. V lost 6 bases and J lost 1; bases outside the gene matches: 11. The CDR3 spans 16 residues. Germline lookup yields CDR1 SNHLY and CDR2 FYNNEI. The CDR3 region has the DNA TGTGCCAGCAGCGGGGAGGGACTAGGCCAATCCTACGAGCAGTACTTC. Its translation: CASSGEGLGQSYEQYF.

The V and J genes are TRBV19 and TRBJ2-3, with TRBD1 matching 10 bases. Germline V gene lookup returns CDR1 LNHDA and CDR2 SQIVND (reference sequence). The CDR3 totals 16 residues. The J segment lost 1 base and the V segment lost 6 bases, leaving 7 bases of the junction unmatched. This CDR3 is CASRRPGTGGTDTQYF. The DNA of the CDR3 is TGTGCCAGTAGACGCCCAGGGACAGGGGGCACAGATACGCAGTATTTT.

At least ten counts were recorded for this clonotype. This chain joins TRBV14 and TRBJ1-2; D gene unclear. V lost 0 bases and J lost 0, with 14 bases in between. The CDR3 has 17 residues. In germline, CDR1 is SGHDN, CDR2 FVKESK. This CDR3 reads CASSQDIHGDTNYGYTF. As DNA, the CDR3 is TGTGCCAGCAGCCAAGATATCCACGGAGACACTAACTATGGCTACACCTTC.

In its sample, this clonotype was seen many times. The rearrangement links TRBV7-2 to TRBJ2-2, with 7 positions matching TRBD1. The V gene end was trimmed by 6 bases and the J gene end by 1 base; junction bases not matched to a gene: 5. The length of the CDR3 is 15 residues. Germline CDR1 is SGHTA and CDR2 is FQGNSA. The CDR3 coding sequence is TGTGCCAGCAGAGTTGACAGGGTGAACACCGGGGAGCTGTTTTTT. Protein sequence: CASRVDRVNTGELFF.

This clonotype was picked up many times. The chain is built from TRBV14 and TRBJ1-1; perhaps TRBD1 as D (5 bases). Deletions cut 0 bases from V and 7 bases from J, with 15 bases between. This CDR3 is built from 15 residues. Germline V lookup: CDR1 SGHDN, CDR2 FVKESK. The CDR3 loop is CASSQDSGGEVEAFF. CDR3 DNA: TGTGCCAGCAGCCAAGATTCCGGGGGTGAAGTTGAAGCTTTCTTT.